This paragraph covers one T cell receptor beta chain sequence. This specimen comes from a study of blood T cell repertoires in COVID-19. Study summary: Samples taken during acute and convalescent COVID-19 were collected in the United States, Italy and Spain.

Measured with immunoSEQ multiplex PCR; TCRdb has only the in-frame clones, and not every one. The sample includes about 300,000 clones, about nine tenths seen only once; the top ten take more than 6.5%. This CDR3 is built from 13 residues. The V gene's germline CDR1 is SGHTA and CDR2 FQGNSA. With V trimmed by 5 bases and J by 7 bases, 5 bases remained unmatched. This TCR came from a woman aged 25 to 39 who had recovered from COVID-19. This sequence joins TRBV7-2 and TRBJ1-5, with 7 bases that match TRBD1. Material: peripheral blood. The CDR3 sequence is CASSRDRDQPQHF. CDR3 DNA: TGTGCCAGCAGCCGCGACAGGGACCAGCCCCAGCATTTT.